This record covers a single TCR beta chain. This specimen comes from a study of blood T cell repertoires in COVID-19. Study background: Researchers got acute and convalescent COVID-19 samples from the United States, Italy and Spain. The analysed material was cDNA or gDNA that came from T cells, B-cell-depleted T cells, or PBMCs.

Original processing methods: Nucleated cell number was recorded as an estimate derived from reference gene primer amplification. The table came from immunoSEQ multiplex PCR; TCRdb's copy has only in-frame clones and leaves some out. The V and J calls and clone size were taken over from that table, and D and trimming were inferred from the DNA. The sample yields around 290,000 clones, nearly 90% seen once. Grouping used clinical history reported by participants in a survey and questionnaire. V lost 5 bases and J 0 bases, leaving 15 bases between the germline ends. CDR3 length equals 16 residues. Looked up from germline, CDR1 is LNHDA and CDR2 is SQIVND (reference sequence).

Material for sequencing was PBMCs or T cells enriched from blood (not recorded which). J is TRBJ2-3 and V is TRBV19; D may be TRBD2 (6 bases). This clonotype originated in a woman aged 25 to 45 who had recovered from COVID-19. As DNA, the CDR3 is TGTGCCAGTAGTGAGGGCCCTAGCGTCAGCACAGATACGCAGTATTTT. Translating it yields CASSEGPSVSTDTQYF. Looking up the rest from reference TRBV19 and TRBJ2-3 gives the full variable domain: DGGITQSPKYLFRKEGQNVTLSCEQNLNHDAMYWYRQDPGQGLRLIYYSQIVNDFQKGDIAEGYSVSREKKESFPLTVTSAQKNPTAFYLCASSEGPSVSTDTQYFGPGTRLTVL.